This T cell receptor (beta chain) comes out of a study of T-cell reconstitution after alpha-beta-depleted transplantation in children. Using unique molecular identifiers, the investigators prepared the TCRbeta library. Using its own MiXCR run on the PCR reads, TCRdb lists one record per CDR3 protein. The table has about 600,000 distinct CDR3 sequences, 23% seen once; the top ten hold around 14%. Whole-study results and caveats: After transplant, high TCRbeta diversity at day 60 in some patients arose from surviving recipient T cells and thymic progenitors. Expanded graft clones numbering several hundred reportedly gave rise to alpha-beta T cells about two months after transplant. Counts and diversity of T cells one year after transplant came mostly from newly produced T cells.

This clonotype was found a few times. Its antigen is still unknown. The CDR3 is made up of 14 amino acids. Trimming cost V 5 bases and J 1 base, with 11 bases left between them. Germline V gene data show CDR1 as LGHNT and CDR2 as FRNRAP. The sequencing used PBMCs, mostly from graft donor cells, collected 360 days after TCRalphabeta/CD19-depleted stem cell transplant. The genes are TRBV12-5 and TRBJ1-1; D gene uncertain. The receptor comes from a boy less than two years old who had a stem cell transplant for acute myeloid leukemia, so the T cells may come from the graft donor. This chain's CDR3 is CASGHDTSNTEAFF. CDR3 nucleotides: TGTGCTAGTGGTCATGACACCTCGAACACTGAAGCTTTCTTT.